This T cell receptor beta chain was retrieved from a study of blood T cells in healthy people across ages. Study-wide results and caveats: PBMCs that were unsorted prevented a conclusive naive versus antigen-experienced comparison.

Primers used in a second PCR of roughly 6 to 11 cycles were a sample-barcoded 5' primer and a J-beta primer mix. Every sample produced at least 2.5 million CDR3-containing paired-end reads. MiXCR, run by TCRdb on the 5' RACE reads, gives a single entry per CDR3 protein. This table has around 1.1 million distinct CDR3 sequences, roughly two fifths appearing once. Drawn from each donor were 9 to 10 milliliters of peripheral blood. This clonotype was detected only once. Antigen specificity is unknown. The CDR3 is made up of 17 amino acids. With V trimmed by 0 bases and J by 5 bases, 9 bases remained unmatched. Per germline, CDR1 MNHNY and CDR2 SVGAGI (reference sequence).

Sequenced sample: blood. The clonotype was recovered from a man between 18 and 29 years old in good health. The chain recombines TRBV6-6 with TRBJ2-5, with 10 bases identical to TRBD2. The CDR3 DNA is TGTGCCAGCAGTTACTCGACAGGGACTAGCGCCTCCGAGACCCAGTACTTC. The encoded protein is CASSYSTGTSASETQYF.